This T cell receptor beta chain was captured by sequencing in a study of monozygotic twins with inflammatory bowel disease. The CDR3 length is 12 residues. The V gene's germline CDR1 is SEHNR and CDR2 FQNEAQ (reference sequence). Researchers used template switching to add UMIs featuring a 6-nucleotide sample barcode. After re-calling the 5' RACE reads, TCRdb lists one entry per CDR3 protein, DNA absent. The sample totals 70,000 to 95,000 distinct CDR3 sequences. The specimen was blood. The gene calls are TRBV7-9 and TRBJ1-4. The receptor was derived from a human donor with ulcerative colitis or Crohn's disease, or a healthy co-twin of an affected twin (not recorded which). The CDR3 loop is CASSIIGLELFF.